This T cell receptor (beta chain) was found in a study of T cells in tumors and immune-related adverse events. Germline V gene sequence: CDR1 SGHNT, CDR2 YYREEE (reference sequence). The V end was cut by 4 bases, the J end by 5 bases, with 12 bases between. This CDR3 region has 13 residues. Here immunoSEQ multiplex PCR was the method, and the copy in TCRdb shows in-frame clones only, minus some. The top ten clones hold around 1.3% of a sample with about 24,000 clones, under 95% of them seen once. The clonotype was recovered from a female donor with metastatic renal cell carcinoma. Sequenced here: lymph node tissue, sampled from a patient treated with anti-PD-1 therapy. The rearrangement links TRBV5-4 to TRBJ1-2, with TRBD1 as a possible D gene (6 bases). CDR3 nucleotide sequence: TGTGCCAGCAGCCGAGACAGGACGTATGGCTACACCTTC. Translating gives CASSRDRTYGYTF.